One sample yielded the 15 T cell receptor beta chains listed below, sequenced in a study of blood T cell repertoires in COVID-19. The table came from immunoSEQ multiplex PCR; TCRdb's copy has only in-frame clones and leaves some out. The sample yields fewer than 75,000 clones, 86% seen once. The sample consisted of peripheral blood. The source of these receptors is a man aged 50 to 60 with active COVID-19.

This clone was seen a handful of times. V is TRBV24-1 and J is TRBJ2-1; 8 bases are a match to TRBD2. Trimming took 3 bases from V and 7 from J; bases not matched to a gene: 7. Germline CDR1 and CDR2: KGHDR and SFDVKD. The CDR3 length is 15 residues. For the CDR3, the DNA is TGTGCCACCAGTGATCCGGGACTAGTCAGAAATGAGCAGTTCTTC. It yields the protein CATSDPGLVRNEQFF.

This rearrangement joins TRBV2 to TRBJ2-7; no clear D gene. This CDR3 spans 13 amino acids. V lost 8 bases and J 0 bases, leaving 11 bases between the germline ends. Germline lookup yields CDR1 SNHLY and CDR2 FYNNEI. The CDR3 DNA reads as TGTGCCAGCGCCTGGCAGGCCTCCTACGAGCAGTACGTC. This codes for CASAWQASYEQYV.

The genes are TRBV13 and TRBJ1-1; no firm D call. CDR3 length: 15 residues. The V gene's germline CDR1 is PRHDT and CDR2 FYEKMQ (reference sequence). The V end lost 5 bases, the J end lost 4 bases, and 17 bases lay between the germline ends. CDR3 DNA: TGTGCCAGCAGCCCGGAGGCGGGTCCGGGCACTGAAGCTTTCTTT. Residues: CASSPEAGPGTEAFF.

The chain employs TRBV4-1 and TRBJ2-1; 10 bases are a match to TRBD1. The CDR3 runs 14 residues. Germline trimming cut 1 base from V and 8 bases from J; bases unmatched to any gene: 2. CDR1 is MGHRA, CDR2 YSYEKL, per germline. CDR3 sequence (DNA): TGCGCCAGCAGCCAAGGGGACAGGGGAGATGAGCAGTTCTTC. It encodes CASSQGDRGDEQFF.

J is TRBJ1-5 and V is TRBV18; D is unresolved. The V gene's germline CDR1 is KGHSH and CDR2 LQKENI. Trimming stripped 4 bases from V and 4 bases from J, with 17 bases between. There are 16 residues in the CDR3. CDR3 in amino acids: CASSHVPDGGNQPQHF. The CDR3 coding sequence is TGTGCCAGCTCACACGTACCGGACGGCGGGAATCAGCCCCAGCATTTT.

The chain couples TRBV2 to TRBJ2-2; TRBD1 agrees at 7 bases. After removal of 5 bases from V and 3 bases from J, the junction contained 6 bases not matched to a gene. The CDR3 totals 15 residues. CDR1 is SNHLY, CDR2 FYNNEI, per germline. This CDR3 reads CASSPQGFDTGELFF. DNA for the CDR3: TGTGCCAGCAGTCCACAGGGGTTTGACACCGGGGAGCTGTTTTTT.

The rearrangement joins TRBV12-3 or TRBV12-4 to TRBJ2-7; D may be TRBD1 (5 bases). The length of the CDR3 is 12 residues. V was clipped by 5 bases and J by 3 bases, with 8 bases between them. The CDR3 sequence is CASSRTGYEQYF. CDR3 nucleotide sequence: TGTGCCAGCAGTCGTACAGGCTACGAGCAGTACTTC.

This clone has more than one count but fewer than ten. The gene calls are TRBV7-3 and TRBJ2-1, with D unresolved. Germline assignment: CDR1 SGHTA and CDR2 FQGTGA. There are 13 residues in the CDR3. Trimming took 5 bases from V and 7 from J, leaving 12 bases between them. CDR3 sequence reads: CASSPGVPNEQFF. CDR3 coding DNA: TGTGCCAGCAGCCCCGGAGTGCCAAATGAGCAGTTCTTC.

J is TRBJ1-1 and V is TRBV6-5; D gene unclear. CDR1 is MNHEY, CDR2 SVGAGI, per germline. V lost 6 bases, J lost 1 base, and 6 bases lay in between. This CDR3 has 12 residues. CDR3 nucleotide sequence: TGTGCCAGCAGCACAGCGAACACTGAAGCTTTCTTT. Translation gives CASSTANTEAFF.

The chain has TRBV9 and TRBJ1-5, with unresolved D. This CDR3 contains 14 residues. Germline CDR1 reads SGDLS; CDR2 reads YYNGEE. Trimming shortened V by 0 bases and J by 7 bases, and 11 bases separated the two germline ends. The CDR3 spells CASSVDGSGQPQHF. The CDR3 DNA sequence: TGTGCCAGCAGCGTAGACGGTTCCGGGCAGCCCCAGCATTTT.

This chain uses TRBV5-1 with TRBJ2-6; no clear D gene. The germline CDR1 and CDR2 sequences are SGHRS and YFSETQ. CDR3 size: 15 residues. The V end lost 0 bases, the J end lost 0 bases, and 4 bases lay between the germline ends. CDR3 region: CASSLGGSGANVLTF. CDR3 in DNA: TGCGCCAGCAGCTTGGGAGGCTCTGGGGCCAACGTCCTGACTTTC.

This chain connects TRBV19 to TRBJ1-3; D is uncertain. This CDR3 region has 15 residues. The V end was cut by 6 bases, the J end by 1 base, with 13 bases between. Germline-derived CDR1 and CDR2 are LNHDA and SQIVND (reference sequence). CDR3 in DNA: TGTGCCAGTAGCTCGCGGTCGGGATCTGGAAACACCATATATTTT. This sequence encodes CASSSRSGSGNTIYF.

This clone was seen more than once but under ten times. The rearrangement joins TRBV6-5 to TRBJ2-2; 10 positions agree with TRBD1. The germline gives CDR1 MNHEY, CDR2 SVGAGI. The CDR3 has 15 amino acids. After removal of 7 bases from V and 4 bases from J, the junction contained 6 bases not matched to a gene. This chain's CDR3 is CASKTGTGVTGELFF. The CDR3 region has the DNA TGTGCCAGCAAGACCGGGACAGGGGTCACCGGGGAGCTGTTTTTT.

The gene calls are TRBV4-2 and TRBJ1-3; D might be TRBD1 (5 bases). Germline V gives CDR1 LGHNA, CDR2 YNFKEQ. V lost 0 bases and J 2 bases, leaving 8 bases between the germline ends. CDR3 length equals 15 residues. CDR3 DNA sequence: TGTGCCAGCAGCCAAGAACCCAGGGCTGGAAACACCATATATTTT. It encodes CASSQEPRAGNTIYF.

This chain joins TRBV18 and TRBJ2-5; 7 positions agree with TRBD1. The germline CDR1 and CDR2 sequences are KGHSH and LQKENI. The trim removed 3 bases at V and 4 bases at J, leaving 8 bases unmatched. The CDR3 length is 15 residues. The CDR3 nucleotides are TGTGCCAGCTCACCTATGAGCCAGGGGGTAGAGACCCAGTACTTC. Translation gives CASSPMSQGVETQYF.